Listed below are T cell receptor beta chains from one sample, sequenced in a study of T cell changes during pregnancy in multiple sclerosis. Here immunoSEQ multiplex PCR was the method, and the copy in TCRdb shows in-frame clones only, minus some. The data show 75,000 to 85,000 clones, roughly 93% seen once. Source: peripheral blood, taken in the second trimester of pregnancy. The receptors come from a female donor with multiple sclerosis, enrolled in a pregnancy study. Both conserved end residues are part of each CDR3. Fields, in order: J gene, V gene, CDR3 length, D gene, clone size, CDR3 DNA, CDR3 protein. The D gene is left open where the match is weak. Expanded clones get a size class; other rows say once, few or many, or leave the size out.

TRBJ2-7 | TRBV5-1 | 16 | TRBD2 | - | TGCGCCAGCAGCAGACTGGGTAGCGGGATGTTCTACGAGCAGTACTTC | CASSRLGSGMFYEQYF
TRBJ2-2 | TRBV30 | 12 | - | - | TGTGCCTGGAGTCCCGACACCGGGGAGCTGTTTTTT | CAWSPDTGELFF
TRBJ1-1 | TRBV30 | 14 | TRBD1 | - | TGTGCCTGGAGTGGGACAGGGATGAACACTGAAGCTTTCTTT | CAWSGTGMNTEAFF
TRBJ1-1 | TRBV5-1 | 14 | - | - | TGCGCCAGCAGCTTACTACCGGGGAACACTGAAGCTTTCTTT | CASSLLPGNTEAFF
TRBJ1-1 | TRBV11-2 | 15 | - | - | TGTGCCAGCAGCTTAGTACAGAAATTGAACACTGAAGCTTTCTTT | CASSLVQKLNTEAFF
TRBJ1-1 | TRBV19 | 14 | - | once | TGTGCCAGTAGTACCTCACGGGGTAGATCAGAAGCTTTCTTT | CASSTSRGRSEAFF
TRBJ1-1 | TRBV4-1 | 17 | - | - | TGCGCCAGCAGCCAAGAACCCCTAGACGGGGTCGGCACTGAAGCTTTCTTT | CASSQEPLDGVGTEAFF
TRBJ1-2 | TRBV6-1 | 14 | - | - | TGTGCCAGCAGTGAAGTAGGGGAGGCCTATGGCTACACCTTC | CASSEVGEAYGYTF
TRBJ2-3 | TRBV6-4 | 14 | TRBD1 | - | TGTGCCAGCAGCTCACAGGGGGGCACAGATACGCAGTATTTT | CASSSQGGTDTQYF
TRBJ1-6 | TRBV30 | 15 | - | - | TGTGCCTGGAGTGACAGGAGCTCCTATAATTCACCCCTCCACTTT | CAWSDRSSYNSPLHF
TRBJ2-3 | TRBV18 | 16 | TRBD2 | - | TGTGCCAGCTCACCAACTAGCGGGGGTATCACAGATACGCAGTATTTT | CASSPTSGGITDTQYF
TRBJ1-5 | TRBV5-8 | 16 | - | - | TGTGCCAGCAGCACCGGGACATATTTTAGCAATCAGCCCCAGCATTTT | CASSTGTYFSNQPQHF
TRBJ2-7 | TRBV25-1 | 15 | - | - | TGTGCCAGCAGTGCCTTTAACAGGGGACTCTACGAGCAGTACTTC | CASSAFNRGLYEQYF
TRBJ2-7 | TRBV5-6 | 17 | TRBD1 | - | TGTGCCAGCAGCTACGGACAGGGAATTTTTTCCGCCTACGAGCAGTACTTC | CASSYGQGIFSAYEQYF
TRBJ2-3 | TRBV7-9 | 14 | TRBD1 | - | TGTGCCAGCCTTTGGGACAGGGGTGCAGATACGCAGTATTTT | CASLWDRGADTQYF
TRBJ1-5 | TRBV4-1 | 17 | - | - | TGCGCCAGCAGCCAAGATATAACAGACCTTAGCAATCAGCCCCAGCATTTT | CASSQDITDLSNQPQHF
TRBJ1-6 | TRBV7-9 | 15 | - | - | TGTGCCAGCAGCTTATTACCGGGGTATAATTCACCCCTCCACTTT | CASSLLPGYNSPLHF
TRBJ1-2 | TRBV5-1 | 13 | - | - | TGCGCCAGCAGCTTAGGGGACTCAAATGGCTACACCTTC | CASSLGDSNGYTF
TRBJ1-4 | TRBV5-8 | 15 | - | - | TGTGCCAGCAGCTTCGGGGGGAAGGCAAATGAAAAACTGTTTTTT | CASSFGGKANEKLFF
TRBJ2-1 | TRBV14 | 18 | TRBD2 | - | TGTGCCAGCAGCCCCGGGACTAGCGGGATGTACTCCTACAATGAGCAGTTCTTC | CASSPGTSGMYSYNEQFF
TRBJ2-4 | TRBV10-3 | 18 | TRBD2 | - | TGTGCCATCAGTAGGAGCCTAGCGGGAGTAAAGGGGAAAAACATTCAGTACTTC | CAISRSLAGVKGKNIQYF
TRBJ2-3 | TRBV6-4 | 15 | - | - | TGTGCCAGCAGTGACGGGTCGGGGAGCACAGATACGCAGTATTTT | CASSDGSGSTDTQYF
TRBJ2-4 | TRBV27 | 14 | - | - | TGTGCCAGCCGCTCGGTAAGAGCCAAAAACATTCAGTACTTC | CASRSVRAKNIQYF
TRBJ2-4 | TRBV7-3 | 18 | TRBD1 | once | TGTGCCAGCAGCTTAATGGGCCAGGGGGAAGCCGTCAAAAACATTCAGTACTTC | CASSLMGQGEAVKNIQYF
TRBJ2-1 | TRBV27 | 14 | - | - | TGTGCCAGCAGTTTATCGAAAGGGGTAAGCGAGCAGTTCTTC | CASSLSKGVSEQFF
TRBJ1-4 | TRBV5-5 | 16 | - | - | TGTGCCAGCAGCTTTCAGGGGACCGCAACTAATGAAAAACTGTTTTTT | CASSFQGTATNEKLFF
TRBJ1-5 | TRBV9 | 15 | - | - | TGTGCCAGCAGCGAGGGGGGGTATAGCAATCAGCCCCAGCATTTT | CASSEGGYSNQPQHF
TRBJ2-7 | TRBV19 | 14 | - | - | TGTGCCAGTAGTTGGGACGGGAGCTCCTACGAGCAGTACTTC | CASSWDGSSYEQYF
TRBJ2-7 | TRBV7-2 | 15 | TRBD2 | - | TGTGCCAGCAGCGGGACTAGCGGGAGTACCTACGAGCAGTACTTC | CASSGTSGSTYEQYF
TRBJ2-7 | TRBV27 | 16 | - | once | TGTGCCAGCAGTTTATCGGGCCACCCGTCAACCTACGAGCAGTACTTC | CASSLSGHPSTYEQYF
TRBJ2-3 | TRBV6-1 | 14 | TRBD2 | - | TGTGCCAGCAGAGTAGCGGGGGGGGTAGATACGCAGTATTTT | CASRVAGGVDTQYF
TRBJ2-3 | TRBV7-2 | 14 | TRBD1 | - | TGTGCCAGCTGGGGACAGGGGGCAATAAATACGCAGTATTTT | CASWGQGAINTQYF
TRBJ2-3 | TRBV29-1 | 14 | TRBD2 | - | TGCAGCGTTGGCGTAGCGGGGACCACAGATACGCAGTATTTT | CSVGVAGTTDTQYF
TRBJ1-5 | TRBV28 | 13 | - | - | TGTGCCAGCAGCTCTAACAGGGTCCCGCCCCAGCATTTT | CASSSNRVPPQHF
TRBJ1-2 | TRBV7-6 | 13 | - | - | TGTGCCAGCAGCTTAGGCAGGAACTATGGCTACACCTTC | CASSLGRNYGYTF
TRBJ2-7 | TRBV2 | 10 | - | - | TGTGCCAGCAGTGAAGCGCTCGGGGGCTTC | CASSEALGGF
TRBJ2-7 | TRBV13 | 14 | TRBD1 | - | TGTGCCAGCAGTTTTCCGGACAGGGGCTACGAGCAGTACTTC | CASSFPDRGYEQYF
TRBJ1-1 | TRBV6-6 | 12 | TRBD1 | - | TGTGCCAGCAGGGGGACAGGGACTGAAGCTTTCTTT | CASRGTGTEAFF
TRBJ2-1 | TRBV7-3 | 15 | TRBD2 | - | TGTGCCAGCAGCGCTCCTGAGCGGGGCGTCAATGAGCAGTTCTTC | CASSAPERGVNEQFF
TRBJ1-2 | TRBV7-2 | 16 | - | - | TGTGCCAGCAGCGCCTTGGGCAGGGCGTTCTGGGATGGCTACACCTTC | CASSALGRAFWDGYTF
TRBJ2-7 | TRBV15 | 15 | - | - | TGTGCCACCAGCAGAGTACGGACAGTCTCCTACGAGCAGTACTTC | CATSRVRTVSYEQYF
TRBJ2-2 | TRBV5-1 | 14 | TRBD2 | once | TGCGCCAGCAGGCTAGCGGAGAACACCGGGGAGCTGTTTTTT | CASRLAENTGELFF
TRBJ2-7 | TRBV27 | 16 | TRBD2 | - | TGTGCCAGCAGTCCCGAACTAGCGGGGGGCCTCTACGAGCAGTACTTC | CASSPELAGGLYEQYF
TRBJ1-5 | TRBV11-3 | 13 | - | - | TGTGCCAGCAGCCCCAGTGAACCTCAGCCCCAGCATTTT | CASSPSEPQPQHF
TRBJ2-7 | TRBV5-6 | 16 | TRBD2 | - | TGTGCCAGCAGCCCCGTGGGGCGGGGGGTCGGCTACGAGCAGTACTTC | CASSPVGRGVGYEQYF
TRBJ1-5 | TRBV7-6 | 14 | - | - | TGTGCCAGCAGCGCGGGGGTTGGAAATCAGCCCCAGCATTTT | CASSAGVGNQPQHF
TRBJ2-7 | TRBV6-5 | 14 | TRBD1 | - | TGTGCCAGCAGTTATCAGGGGGCTGACGACGAGCAGTACTTC | CASSYQGADDEQYF
TRBJ2-7 | TRBV27 | 15 | - | - | TGTGCCAGCAGAAGCCCCGCCGTAAGCTCCTACGAGCAGTACTTC | CASRSPAVSSYEQYF
TRBJ2-2 | TRBV18 | 17 | TRBD1 | - | TGTGCCAGCTCACCGCGGACAGGGGGAACGAACACCGGGGAGCTGTTTTTT | CASSPRTGGTNTGELFF
TRBJ2-3 | TRBV7-3 | 18 | - | - | TGTGCCAGCAGCTTAAGGGGGGAGGAGGGCCTACCCCCAGATACGCAGTATTTT | CASSLRGEEGLPPDTQYF
TRBJ2-7 | TRBV9 | 15 | TRBD2 | - | TGTGCCAGCAGCGCCCCCTCGGGGGGGGCGGGGGAGCAGTACTTC | CASSAPSGGAGEQYF
TRBJ1-2 | TRBV18 | 17 | TRBD1 | - | TGTGCCAGCTCACCACTGCCCGGGACAGGGGCGAACTATGGCTACACCTTC | CASSPLPGTGANYGYTF
TRBJ2-7 | TRBV18 | 16 | TRBD1 | - | TGTGCCAGCTCCTACACGGAGACAGGGTATTCCTACGAGCAGTACTTC | CASSYTETGYSYEQYF